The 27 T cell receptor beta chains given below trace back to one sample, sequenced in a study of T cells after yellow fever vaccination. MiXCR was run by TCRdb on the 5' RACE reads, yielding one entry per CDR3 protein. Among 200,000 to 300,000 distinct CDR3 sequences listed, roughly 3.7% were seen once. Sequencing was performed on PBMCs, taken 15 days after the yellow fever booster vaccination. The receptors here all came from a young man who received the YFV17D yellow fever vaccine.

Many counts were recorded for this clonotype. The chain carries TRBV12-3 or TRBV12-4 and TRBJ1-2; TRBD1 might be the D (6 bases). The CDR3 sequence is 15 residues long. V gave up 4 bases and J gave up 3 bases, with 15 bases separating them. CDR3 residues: CASSSYDRLDYGYTF. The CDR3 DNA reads TGTGCCAGCAGTTCCTACGACAGGCTAGACTATGGCTACACCTTC.

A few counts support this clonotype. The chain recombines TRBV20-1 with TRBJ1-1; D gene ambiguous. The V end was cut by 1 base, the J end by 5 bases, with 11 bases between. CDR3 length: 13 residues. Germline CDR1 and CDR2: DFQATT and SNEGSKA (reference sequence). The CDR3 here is CSARGPGETEAFF. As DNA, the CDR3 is TGCAGTGCTAGAGGTCCAGGAGAAACTGAAGCTTTCTTT.

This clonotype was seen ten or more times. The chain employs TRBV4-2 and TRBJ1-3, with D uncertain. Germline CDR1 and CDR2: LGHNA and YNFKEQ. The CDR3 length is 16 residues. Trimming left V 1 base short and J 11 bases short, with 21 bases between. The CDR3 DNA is TGTGCCAGCAGCCAAGCGGATGGCCCAGGCCGGACGGCCATATATTTT. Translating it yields CASSQADGPGRTAIYF.

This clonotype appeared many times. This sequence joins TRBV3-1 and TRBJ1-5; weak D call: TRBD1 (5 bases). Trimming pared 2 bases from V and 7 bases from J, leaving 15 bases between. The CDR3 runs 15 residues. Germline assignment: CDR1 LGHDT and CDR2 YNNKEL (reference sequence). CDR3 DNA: TGTGCCAGCAGCCAAAGTATTCCAGGGCGCCAGCCCCAGCATTTT. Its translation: CASSQSIPGRQPQHF.

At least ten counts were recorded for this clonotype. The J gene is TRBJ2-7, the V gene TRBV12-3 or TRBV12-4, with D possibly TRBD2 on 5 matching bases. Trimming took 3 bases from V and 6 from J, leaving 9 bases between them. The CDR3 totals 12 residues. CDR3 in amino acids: CASSLDFSEQYF. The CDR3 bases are TGTGCCAGCAGTTTGGACTTTTCCGAGCAGTACTTC.

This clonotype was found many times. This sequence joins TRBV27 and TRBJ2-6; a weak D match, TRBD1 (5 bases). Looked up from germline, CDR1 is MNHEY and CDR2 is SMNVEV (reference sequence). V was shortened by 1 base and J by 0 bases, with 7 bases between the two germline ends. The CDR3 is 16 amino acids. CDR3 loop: CASSLWGHSGANVLTF. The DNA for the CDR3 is TGTGCCAGCAGTTTATGGGGCCACTCTGGGGCCAACGTCCTGACTTTC.

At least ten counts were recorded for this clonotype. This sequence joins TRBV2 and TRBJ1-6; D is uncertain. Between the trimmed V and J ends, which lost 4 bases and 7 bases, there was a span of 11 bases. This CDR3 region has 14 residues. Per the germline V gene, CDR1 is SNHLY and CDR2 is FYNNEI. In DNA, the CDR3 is TGTGCCAGCAGTGTCAGAGCGCCGAATTCACCCCTCCACTTT. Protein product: CASSVRAPNSPLHF.

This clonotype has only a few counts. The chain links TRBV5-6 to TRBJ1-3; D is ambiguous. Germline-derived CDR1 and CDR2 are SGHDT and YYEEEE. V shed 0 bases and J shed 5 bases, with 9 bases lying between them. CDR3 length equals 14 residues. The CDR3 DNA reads TGTGCCAGCAGCTTGGGCGGTGGGAGAAACACCATATATTTT. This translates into CASSLGGGRNTIYF. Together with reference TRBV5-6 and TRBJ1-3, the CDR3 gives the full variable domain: DAGVTQSPTHLIKTRGQQVTLRCSPKSGHDTVSWYQQALGQGPQFIFQYYEEEERQRGNFPDRFSGHQFPNYSSELNVNALLLGDSALYLCASSLGGGRNTIYFGEGSWLTVV.

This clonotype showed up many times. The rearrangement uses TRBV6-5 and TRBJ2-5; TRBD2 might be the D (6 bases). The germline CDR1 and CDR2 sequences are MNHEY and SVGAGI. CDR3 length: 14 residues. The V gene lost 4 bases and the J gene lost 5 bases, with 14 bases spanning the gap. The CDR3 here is CASSFGGVTETQYF. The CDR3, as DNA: TGTGCCAGCAGTTTCGGAGGGGTTACGGAGACCCAGTACTTC.

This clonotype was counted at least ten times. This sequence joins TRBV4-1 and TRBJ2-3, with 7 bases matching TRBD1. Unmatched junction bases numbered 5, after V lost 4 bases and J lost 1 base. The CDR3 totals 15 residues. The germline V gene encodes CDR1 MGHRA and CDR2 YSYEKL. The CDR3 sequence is CASSRPGQGTDTQYF. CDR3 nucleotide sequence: TGCGCCAGCAGCCGCCCAGGACAGGGCACAGATACGCAGTATTTT.

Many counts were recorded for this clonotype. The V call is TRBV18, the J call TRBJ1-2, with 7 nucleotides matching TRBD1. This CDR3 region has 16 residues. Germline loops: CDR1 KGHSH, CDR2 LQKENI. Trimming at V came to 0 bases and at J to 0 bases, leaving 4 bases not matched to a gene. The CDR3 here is CASSPPLGTANYGYTF. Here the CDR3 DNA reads TGTGCCAGCTCACCACCCCTCGGGACAGCTAACTATGGCTACACCTTC. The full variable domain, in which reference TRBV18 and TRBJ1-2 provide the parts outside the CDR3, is NAGVMQNPRHLVRRRGQEARLRCSPMKGHSHVYWYRQLPEEGLKFMVYLQKENIIDESGMPKERFSAEFPKEGPSILRIQQVVRGDSAAYFCASSPPLGTANYGYTFGSGTRLTVV.

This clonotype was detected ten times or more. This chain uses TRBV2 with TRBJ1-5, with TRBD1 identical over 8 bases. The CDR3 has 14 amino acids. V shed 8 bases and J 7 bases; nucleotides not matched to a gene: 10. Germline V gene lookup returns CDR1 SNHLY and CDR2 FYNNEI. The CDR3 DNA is TGTGCCAGCCTCGACAGGGGCGGGGGACAGCCCCAGCATTTT. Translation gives CASLDRGGGQPQHF.

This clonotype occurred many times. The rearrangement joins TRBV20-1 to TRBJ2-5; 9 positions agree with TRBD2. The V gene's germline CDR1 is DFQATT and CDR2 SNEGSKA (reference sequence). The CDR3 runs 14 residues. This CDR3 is CSAGTSPDGGTQYF. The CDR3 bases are TGCAGCGCCGGGACTAGCCCTGATGGAGGGACCCAGTACTTC.

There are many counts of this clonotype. The CDR3 DNA sequence: TGTGCCAGCAGCTTAGTCAGCTCTGGAAACACCATATATTTT. It is translated as CASSLVSSGNTIYF. This chain links TRBV7-2 with TRBJ1-3; the D is unclear. In germline, CDR1 is SGHTA, CDR2 FQGNSA. The V gene lost 1 base and the J gene lost 0 bases, with 4 bases spanning the gap. This CDR3 has 14 residues. The complete variable domain, with remaining parts taken from reference TRBV7-2 and TRBJ1-3, reads GAGVSQSPSNKVTEKGKDVELRCDPISGHTALYWYRQSLGQGLEFLIYFQGNSAPDKSGLPSDRFSAERTGGSVSTLTIQRTQQEDSAVYLCASSLVSSGNTIYFGEGSWLTVV.

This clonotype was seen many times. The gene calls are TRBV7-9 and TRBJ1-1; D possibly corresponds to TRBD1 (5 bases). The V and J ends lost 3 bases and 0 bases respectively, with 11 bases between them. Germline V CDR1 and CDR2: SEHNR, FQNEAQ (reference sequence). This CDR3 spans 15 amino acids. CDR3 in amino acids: CASSLGGIMNTEAFF. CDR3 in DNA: TGTGCCAGCAGCTTGGGGGGAATCATGAACACTGAAGCTTTCTTT.

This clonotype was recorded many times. The CDR3 nucleotides are TGCGCCAGCAGCTTCCCCAGGGGGATGGACACTGAAGCTTTCTTT. It yields the protein CASSFPRGMDTEAFF. The V call is TRBV5-1, the J call TRBJ1-1; 7 nucleotides line up with TRBD1. Trimming cost V 2 bases and J 3 bases; bases outside gene matches: 7. This CDR3 has 15 amino acids. CDR1 is SGHRS and CDR2 is YFSETQ in the germline V gene.

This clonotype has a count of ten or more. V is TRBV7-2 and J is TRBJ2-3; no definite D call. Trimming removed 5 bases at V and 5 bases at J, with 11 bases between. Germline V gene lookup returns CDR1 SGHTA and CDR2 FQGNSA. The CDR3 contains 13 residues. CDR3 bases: TGTGCCAGCAGCCCAGTGGGGATAGATACGCAGTATTTT. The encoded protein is CASSPVGIDTQYF.

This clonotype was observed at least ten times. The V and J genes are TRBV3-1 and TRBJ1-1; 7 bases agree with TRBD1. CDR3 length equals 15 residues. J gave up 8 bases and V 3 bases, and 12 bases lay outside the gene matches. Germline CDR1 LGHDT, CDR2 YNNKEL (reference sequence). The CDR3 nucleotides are TGTGCCAGCAGCCACAGGCCCGTACAGGGGAGGGAAGCTTTCTTT. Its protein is CASSHRPVQGREAFF.

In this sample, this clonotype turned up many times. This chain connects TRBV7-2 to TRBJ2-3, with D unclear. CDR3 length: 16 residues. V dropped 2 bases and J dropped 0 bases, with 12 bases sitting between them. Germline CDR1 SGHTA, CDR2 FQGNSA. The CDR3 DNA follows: TGTGCCAGCAGCTTAATTTTTGCAACCAGCACAGATACGCAGTATTTT. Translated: CASSLIFATSTDTQYF.

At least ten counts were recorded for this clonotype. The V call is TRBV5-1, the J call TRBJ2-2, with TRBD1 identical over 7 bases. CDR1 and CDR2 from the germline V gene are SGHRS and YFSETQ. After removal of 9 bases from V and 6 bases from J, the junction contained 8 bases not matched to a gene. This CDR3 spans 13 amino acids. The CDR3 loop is CATTRQGPGELFF. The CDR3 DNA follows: TGCGCCACCACCCGACAGGGTCCCGGGGAGCTGTTTTTT. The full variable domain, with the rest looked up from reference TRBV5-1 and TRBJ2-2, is KAGVTQTPRYLIKTRGQQVTLSCSPISGHRSVSWYQQTPGQGLQFLFEYFSETQRNKGNFPGRFSGRQFSNSRSEMNVSTLELGDSALYLCATTRQGPGELFFGEGSRLTVL.

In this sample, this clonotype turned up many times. CDR3: CASSEWEGYGYTF. The CDR3 nucleotides read TGTGCCAGCAGTGAGTGGGAAGGCTATGGCTACACCTTC. The chain has TRBV12-3 or TRBV12-4 and TRBJ1-2; D remains ambiguous. Trimming shortened V by 5 bases and J by 4 bases, and 11 bases separated the two germline ends. The CDR3 has 13 amino acids.

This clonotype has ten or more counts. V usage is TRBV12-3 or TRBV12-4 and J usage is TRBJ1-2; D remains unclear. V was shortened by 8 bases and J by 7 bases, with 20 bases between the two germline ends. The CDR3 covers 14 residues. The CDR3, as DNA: TGTGCCAGCGGAGGCGGGTATCTCCCAAGTGGCTACACCTTC. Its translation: CASGGGYLPSGYTF.

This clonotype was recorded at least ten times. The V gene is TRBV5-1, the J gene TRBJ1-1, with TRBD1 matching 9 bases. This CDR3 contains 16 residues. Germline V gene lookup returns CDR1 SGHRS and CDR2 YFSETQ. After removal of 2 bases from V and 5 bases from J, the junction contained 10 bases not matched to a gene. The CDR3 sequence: CASSFGQGSGGTEAFF. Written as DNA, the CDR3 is TGCGCCAGCAGCTTTGGACAGGGGAGCGGGGGGACTGAAGCTTTCTTT.

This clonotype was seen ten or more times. The DNA of the CDR3 is TGTGCCAGCAGAAGTACCTCTGGGGCCAACGTCCTGACTTTC. This translates into CASRSTSGANVLTF. The gene calls are TRBV7-9 and TRBJ2-6; D call uncertain. Germline CDR1 and CDR2: SEHNR and FQNEAQ (reference sequence). The V end lost 6 bases, the J end lost 0 bases, and 6 bases lay between the germline ends. This CDR3 region has 14 residues.

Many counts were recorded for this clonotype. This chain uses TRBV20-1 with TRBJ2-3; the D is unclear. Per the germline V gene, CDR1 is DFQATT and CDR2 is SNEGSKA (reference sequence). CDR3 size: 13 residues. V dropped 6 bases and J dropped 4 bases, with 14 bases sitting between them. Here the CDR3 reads CSAPGTRADTQYF. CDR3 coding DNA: TGCAGTGCCCCAGGCACACGGGCAGATACGCAGTATTTT.

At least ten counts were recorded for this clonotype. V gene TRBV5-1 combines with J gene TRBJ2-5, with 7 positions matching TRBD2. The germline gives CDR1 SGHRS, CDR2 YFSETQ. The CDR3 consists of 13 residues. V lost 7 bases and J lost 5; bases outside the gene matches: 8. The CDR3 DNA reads TGCGCCAGCCGTAGCGGGCTACGGGAGACCCAGTACTTC. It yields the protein CASRSGLRETQYF.

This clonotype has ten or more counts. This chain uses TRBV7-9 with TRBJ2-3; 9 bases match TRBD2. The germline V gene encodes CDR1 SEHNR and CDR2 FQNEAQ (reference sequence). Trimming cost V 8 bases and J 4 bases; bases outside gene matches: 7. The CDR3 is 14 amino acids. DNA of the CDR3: TGTGCCAGCCGCTACGGCGGGGGGGCAGATACGCAGTATTTT. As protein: CASRYGGGADTQYF.